Listed below are T cell receptor beta chains from one sample, sequenced in a study of a mutant IDH1 vaccine in newly diagnosed glioma. The antigens for these receptors are not known. This table comes from immunoSEQ multiplex PCR, and its TCRdb copy is limited to in-frame clones, with some not included. This sample carries about 27,000 clones, about three quarters of them seen once, and the ten largest clones take 6.5% to 9.5%. Sequencing was performed on PBMCs, taken from a glioma patient whose treatment included an IDH1 peptide vaccine. The receptors derive from a man aged 45 to 65 with glioma. CDR3s include the opening cysteine and the closing phenylalanine or tryptophan. A D gene is named only where the DNA matches it firmly. Only some rows state a clone size, as once, few, many or a class for expanded clones.

clone size	D gene	V gene	J gene	CDR3 protein	CDR3 DNA
.	.	TRBV18	TRBJ2-2	CASSPAGGSRELFF	TGTGCCAGCTCACCCGCCGGAGGGTCGCGGGAGCTGTTTTTT
.	.	TRBV5-1	TRBJ1-1	CASSLSIGTVNTEAFF	TGCGCCAGCAGCTTGTCGATCGGGACCGTGAACACTGAAGCTTTCTTT
.	.	TRBV23-1	TRBJ1-2	CASSQMGVGSGGYTF	TGCGCCAGCAGTCAAATGGGGGTGGGATCTGGGGGCTACACCTTC
.	TRBD2	TRBV19	TRBJ2-7	CASSPSSGREQYF	TGTGCCAGTAGCCCTTCTAGCGGTCGCGAGCAGTACTTC
.	TRBD1	TRBV11-2	TRBJ1-2	CASSFQGVGTGGALGRYTF	TGTGCCAGCAGCTTCCAGGGGGTCGGGACAGGGGGCGCATTAGGACGCTACACCTTC
.	.	TRBV10-3	TRBJ1-2	CAISESPGTPYGYTF	TGTGCCATCAGTGAGTCGCCGGGGACTCCTTATGGCTACACCTTC
.	.	TRBV2	TRBJ1-1	CASKRDLNTEAFF	TGTGCCAGCAAGAGGGACTTGAACACTGAAGCTTTCTTT
.	.	TRBV2	TRBJ2-2	CASKIGPPFTGELFF	TGTGCCAGCAAAATTGGACCTCCGTTTACCGGGGAGCTGTTTTTT
.	.	TRBV4-1	TRBJ1-2	CASSQEPGTNYGYTF	TGCGCCAGCAGCCAAGAGCCCGGCACTAACTATGGCTACACCTTC
.	.	TRBV30	TRBJ1-6	CAWSLTEGPLHF	TGTGCCTGGAGCCTGACAGAGGGCCCCCTCCACTTT
.	.	TRBV4-3	TRBJ1-1	CASSQDRTVNTEAFF	TGCGCCAGCAGCCAAGATCGGACAGTCAACACTGAAGCTTTCTTT
.	.	TRBV6-5	TRBJ1-3	CASSYSNSGNTIYF	TGTGCCAGCAGTTACTCTAACTCTGGAAACACCATATATTTT
once	.	TRBV6-6	TRBJ2-2	CASRPILGAVTGELFF	TGTGCCAGCAGGCCGATTTTGGGGGCGGTCACCGGGGAGCTGTTTTTT
.	.	TRBV29-1	TRBJ1-3	CSATDGYSGNTIYF	TGCAGCGCGACGGACGGATACTCTGGAAACACCATATATTTT
.	TRBD1	TRBV19	TRBJ1-1	CASRALNRGLNTEAFF	TGTGCCAGTAGGGCCCTTAACAGGGGGCTTAACACTGAAGCTTTCTTT
.	.	TRBV11-3	TRBJ2-7	CASGPSLWEQYF	TGTGCCAGCGGGCCCTCCCTTTGGGAGCAGTACTTC
.	.	TRBV10-3	TRBJ1-1	CAITDSGGSTEAFF	TGTGCCATCACAGACTCTGGAGGGAGCACTGAAGCTTTCTTT
.	TRBD2	TRBV2	TRBJ2-1	CASSGLAGYNEQFF	TGTGCCAGCAGCGGACTAGCGGGGTACAATGAGCAGTTCTTC
few	TRBD1	TRBV15	TRBJ1-1	CATSRDPGTGYEAFF	TGTGCCACCAGCAGAGATCCCGGGACAGGTTATGAAGCTTTCTTT
once	.	TRBV6-5	TRBJ1-3	CASRDNGLAGNTIYF	TGTGCCAGCAGAGACAATGGGCTAGCGGGAAACACCATATATTTT
once	.	TRBV29-1	TRBJ2-5	CSVVSLYQETQYF	TGCAGCGTTGTATCCCTGTACCAAGAGACCCAGTACTTC
.	TRBD2	TRBV29-1	TRBJ2-4	CSVEGPGRADIQYF	TGCAGCGTTGAAGGTCCGGGGAGGGCAGACATTCAGTACTTC
once	.	TRBV2	TRBJ2-7	CASSEGRDRSYEQYF	TGTGCCAGCAGCGAAGGGCGGGACCGCTCCTACGAGCAGTACTTC
.	.	TRBV11-2	TRBJ2-5	CASSSMTVQETQYF	TGTGCCAGCAGCTCCATGACAGTACAAGAGACCCAGTACTTC
.	.	TRBV6-4	TRBJ2-3	CASSDSRDTDTQYF	TGTGCCAGCAGTGACTCGCGGGACACAGATACGCAGTATTTT
.	.	TRBV23-1	TRBJ2-1	CASSQSPVGPSNEQFF	TGCGCCAGCAGTCAAAGCCCCGTTGGGCCATCCAATGAGCAGTTCTTC
medium-sized	.	TRBV19	TRBJ1-4	CASSTLGAPEEEKLFF	TGTGCCAGTAGTACCCTCGGGGCCCCCGAGGAAGAAAAACTGTTTTTT
.	TRBD1	TRBV29-1	TRBJ1-2	CSASQGAPSGYTF	TGCAGCGCATCACAGGGGGCGCCGAGTGGCTACACCTTC
.	.	TRBV6-1	TRBJ1-1	CASSEARGEAFF	TGTGCCAGCAGTGAAGCGCGTGGTGAAGCTTTCTTT
medium-sized	.	TRBV19	TRBJ2-3	CASSPGANTQYF	TGTGCCAGTAGTCCGGGGGCAAATACGCAGTATTTT
.	TRBD1	TRBV19	TRBJ1-5	CASSIDGTGRGGMQPQHF	TGTGCCAGTAGTATAGATGGGACAGGGAGGGGGGGGATGCAGCCCCAGCATTTT
.	TRBD1	TRBV19	TRBJ2-2	CASRQGDRTTGELFF	TGTGCCAGCCGACAGGGGGACAGGACCACCGGGGAGCTGTTTTTT
.	.	TRBV11-3	TRBJ1-1	CASSVRNTEAFF	TGTGCCAGCAGCGTCAGGAACACTGAAGCTTTCTTT
.	.	TRBV5-1	TRBJ2-2	CASSLSGASNTGELFF	TGCGCCAGCAGCTTGAGTGGGGCCTCGAACACCGGGGAGCTGTTTTTT
.	.	TRBV4-1	TRBJ1-5	CASSQDMQFPGPQHF	TGCGCCAGCAGCCAAGATATGCAGTTCCCCGGGCCCCAGCATTTT
.	.	TRBV5-1	TRBJ2-7	CASSDPLGEQYF	TGCGCCAGCAGCGACCCGCTGGGCGAGCAGTACTTC
.	TRBD1	TRBV19	TRBJ1-5	CAARQGPQPQHF	TGTGCAGCGAGACAGGGGCCTCAGCCCCAGCATTTT
.	TRBD2	TRBV27	TRBJ2-3	CASSLSSKRASGIGWGTDTQYF	TGTGCCAGCAGTTTATCGTCTAAGAGGGCTAGCGGGATAGGCTGGGGCACAGATACGCAGTATTTT
.	TRBD2	TRBV6-4	TRBJ2-3	CASSAPSGGARTDTQYF	TGTGCCAGCAGTGCCCCCTCGGGGGGGGCCCGGACAGATACGCAGTATTTT
.	.	TRBV2	TRBJ1-2	CASSERFGEGGYGYTF	TGTGCCAGCAGTGAAAGGTTCGGGGAAGGGGGCTATGGCTACACCTTC
.	.	TRBV7-9	TRBJ2-7	CASSLSQPYEQYF	TGTGCCAGCAGCTTATCACAGCCCTACGAGCAGTACTTC
.	.	TRBV6-1	TRBJ1-2	CASSVDGSNYGYTF	TGTGCCAGCAGTGTGGACGGATCTAACTATGGCTACACCTTC
.	TRBD2	TRBV7-2	TRBJ2-3	CASSSRTSGSPDTQYF	TGTGCCAGCAGCTCCCGGACTAGCGGGAGCCCAGATACGCAGTATTTT
.	.	TRBV5-6	TRBJ1-1	CASSLGGAYAFF	TGTGCCAGCAGCTTGGGGGGGGCGTACGCTTTCTTT
.	TRBD2	TRBV6-1	TRBJ2-7	CASSEPGTSGYEQYF	TGTGCCAGCAGTGAACCCGGGACTAGCGGGTACGAGCAGTACTTC
.	.	TRBV29-1	TRBJ2-1	CSVEGRGTESNEQFF	TGCAGCGTTGAAGGTCGGGGGACAGAGAGCAATGAGCAGTTCTTC
.	.	TRBV19	TRBJ2-5	CASSATGTQYF	TGTGCCAGTAGTGCCACAGGGACCCAGTACTTC
.	TRBD2	TRBV29-1	TRBJ2-5	CSVGPAIAGDETQYF	TGCAGCGTTGGGCCCGCTATAGCGGGAGATGAGACCCAGTACTTC
.	.	TRBV5-1	TRBJ2-2	CASSTTVTGELFF	TGCGCCAGCAGCACGACAGTCACCGGGGAGCTGTTTTTT
few	.	TRBV6-9	TRBJ1-5	CASSCGQPQHF	TGTGCCAGCAGTTGCGGTCAGCCCCAGCATTTT
.	.	TRBV5-4	TRBJ1-6	CASRSDPAYNSPLHF	TGTGCCAGCAGATCGGACCCGGCTTATAATTCACCCCTCCACTTT